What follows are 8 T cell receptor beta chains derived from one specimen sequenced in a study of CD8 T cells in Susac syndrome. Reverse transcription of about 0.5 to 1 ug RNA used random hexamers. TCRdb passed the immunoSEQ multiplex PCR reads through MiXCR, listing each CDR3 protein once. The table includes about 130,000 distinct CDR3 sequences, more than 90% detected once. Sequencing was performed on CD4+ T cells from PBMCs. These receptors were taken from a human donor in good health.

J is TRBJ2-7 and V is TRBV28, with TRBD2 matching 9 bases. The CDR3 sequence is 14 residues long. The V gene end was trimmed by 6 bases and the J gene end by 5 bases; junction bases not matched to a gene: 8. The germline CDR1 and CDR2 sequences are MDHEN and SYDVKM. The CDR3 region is CASRGSGSVNEQYF. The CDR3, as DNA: TGTGCCAGCAGGGGTAGCGGGAGTGTCAACGAGCAGTACTTC. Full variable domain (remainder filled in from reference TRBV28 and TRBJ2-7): DVKVTQSSRYLVKRTGEKVFLECVQDMDHENMFWYRQDPGLGLRLIYFSYDVKMKEKGDIPEGYSVSREKKERFSLILESASTNQTSMYLCASRGSGSVNEQYFGPGTRLTVT.

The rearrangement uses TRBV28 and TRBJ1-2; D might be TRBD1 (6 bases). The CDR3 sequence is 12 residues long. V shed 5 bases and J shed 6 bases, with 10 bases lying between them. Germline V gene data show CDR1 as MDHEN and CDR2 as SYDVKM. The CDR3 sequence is CASSPGDNGYTF. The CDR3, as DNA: TGTGCCAGCAGTCCCGGGGACAATGGCTACACCTTC.

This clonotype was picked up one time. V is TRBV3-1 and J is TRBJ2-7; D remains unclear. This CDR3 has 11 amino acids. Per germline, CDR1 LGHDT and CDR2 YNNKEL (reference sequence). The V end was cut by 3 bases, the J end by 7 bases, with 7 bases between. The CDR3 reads CASSQAGEQYF. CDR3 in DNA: TGTGCCAGCAGCCAGGCTGGTGAGCAGTACTTC.

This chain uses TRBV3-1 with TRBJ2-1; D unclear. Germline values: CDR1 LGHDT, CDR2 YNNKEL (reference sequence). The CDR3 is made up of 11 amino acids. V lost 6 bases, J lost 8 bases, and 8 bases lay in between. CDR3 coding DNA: TGTGCCAGCAGAAGCTCGGATGAGCAGTTCTTC. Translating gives CASRSSDEQFF.

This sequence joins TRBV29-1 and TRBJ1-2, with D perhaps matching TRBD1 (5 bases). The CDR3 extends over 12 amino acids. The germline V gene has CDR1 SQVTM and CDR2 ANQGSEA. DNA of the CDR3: TGCAGTGCTGGGACGGGAAGCTATGGCTACACCTTC. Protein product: CSAGTGSYGYTF.

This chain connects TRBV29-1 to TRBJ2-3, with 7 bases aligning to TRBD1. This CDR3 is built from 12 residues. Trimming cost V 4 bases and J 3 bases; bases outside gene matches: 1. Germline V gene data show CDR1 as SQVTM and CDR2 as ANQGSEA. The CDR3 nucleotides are TGCAGCGTTGCGACAGGGACAGATACGCAGTATTTT. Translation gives CSVATGTDTQYF.

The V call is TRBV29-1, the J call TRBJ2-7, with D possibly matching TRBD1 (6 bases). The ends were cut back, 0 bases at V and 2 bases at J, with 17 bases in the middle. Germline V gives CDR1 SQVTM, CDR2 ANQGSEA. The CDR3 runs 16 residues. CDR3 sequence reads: CSVEDPEQGPPYEQYF. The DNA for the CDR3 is TGCAGCGTTGAAGATCCCGAACAGGGTCCCCCCTACGAGCAGTACTTC.

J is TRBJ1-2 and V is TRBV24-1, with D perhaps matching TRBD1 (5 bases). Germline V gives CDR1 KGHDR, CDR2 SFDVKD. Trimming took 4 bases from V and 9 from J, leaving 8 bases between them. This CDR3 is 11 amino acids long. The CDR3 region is CATSDGGRYTF. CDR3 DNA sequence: TGTGCCACCAGTGACGGGGGTCGCTACACCTTC.